The 28 T cell receptor beta chains below come from one sample, sequenced in a study of blood T cell repertoires in COVID-19. Profiled with immunoSEQ multiplex PCR; TCRdb holds only in-frame clones, not every one. The data contain just under 150,000 clones, over 80% of them seen just once; the ten biggest clones take up 0.95%. The specimen sequenced was peripheral blood. The receptors originated from a woman aged 45-65 years with acute or convalescent COVID-19.

The chain recombines TRBV5-1 with TRBJ2-7; 9 nucleotides match TRBD1. Looked up from germline, CDR1 is SGHRS and CDR2 is YFSETQ. After removal of 2 bases from V and 3 bases from J, the junction contained 3 bases not matched to a gene. The CDR3 length is 14 residues. Here the CDR3 DNA reads TGCGCCAGCAGCTTACGGACAGGGGACTACGAGCAGTACTTC. It yields the protein CASSLRTGDYEQYF.

The DNA for the CDR3 is TGTGCCAGCAGTGAACTCGGTGGTCCACTCTCCTATAATTCACCCCTCCACTTT. As protein: CASSELGGPLSYNSPLHF. The chain combines TRBV6-1 with TRBJ1-6; D gene uncertain. V gave up 2 bases and J gave up 0 bases, with 14 bases separating them. This CDR3 region has 18 residues. Germline loops: CDR1 MNHNS, CDR2 SASEGT.

The chain employs TRBV7-9 and TRBJ2-7; D is perhaps TRBD1 (6 bases). Trimming took off 5 bases at V and 2 bases at J, with 13 bases between the two ends. This CDR3 comprises 14 residues. CDR1 is SEHNR and CDR2 is FQNEAQ in the germline V gene (reference sequence). This CDR3 is CASSPNRDTYEQYF. The CDR3 DNA is TGTGCCAGCAGCCCGAATCGGGACACCTACGAGCAGTACTTC.

Only a few counts were recorded for this clone. The chain is built from TRBV3-1 (or the pseudogene TRBV3-2) and TRBJ1-5; tentatively, D is TRBD1 (6 bases). The V gene lost 0 bases and the J gene lost 7 bases, with 13 bases spanning the gap. CDR1 is LGHDT and CDR2 is YNNKEL in the germline V gene (reference sequence). This CDR3 has 15 residues. CDR3 coding DNA: TGTGCCAGCAGCCAAGATAGCAGGGGCTGGCAGCCCCAGCATTTT. Encoded protein: CASSQDSRGWQPQHF.

This clone was recorded only once. This chain links TRBV2 with TRBJ1-2; 10 positions agree with TRBD1. Trimming cost V 3 bases and J 5 bases; bases outside gene matches: 6. CDR3 length: 15 residues. Germline assignment: CDR1 SNHLY and CDR2 FYNNEI. CDR3 sequence (DNA): TGTGCCAGCAGTGACTTTGCGGGACAGGGGTATGGCTACACCTTC. Translation gives CASSDFAGQGYGYTF.

The chain carries TRBV18 and TRBJ1-1; 11 nucleotides match TRBD1. CDR1 and CDR2 from the germline V gene are KGHSH and LQKENI. The CDR3 loop spans 15 amino acids. V shed 1 base and J 4 bases; nucleotides not matched to a gene: 2. The CDR3 coding sequence is TGTGCCAGCTCACCACTGGGACAGGGGGGCACTGAAGCTTTCTTT. It translates to CASSPLGQGGTEAFF.

This clone occurred once. This chain joins TRBV19 and TRBJ1-1; no firm D call. CDR1 is LNHDA and CDR2 is SQIVND in the germline V gene (reference sequence). This CDR3 is 13 amino acids long. V was trimmed by 3 bases and J by 1 base, leaving 6 bases between them. Here the CDR3 DNA reads TGTGCCAGTAGTATGGTCAGGAACACTGAAGCTTTCTTT. Its translation: CASSMVRNTEAFF.

The chain is built from TRBV7-2 and TRBJ2-7, with 10 bases matching TRBD2. Germline assignment: CDR1 SGHTA and CDR2 FQGNSA. With 5 bases clipped from V and 1 base from J, the junction kept 5 bases outside the gene matches. The CDR3 is 15 residues long. In nucleotides, the CDR3 is TGTGCCAGCAGCACCGCTAGCGGGGGTTCCTACGAGCAGTACTTC. Translation gives CASSTASGGSYEQYF.

The chain links TRBV9 to TRBJ1-3; tentative D call: TRBD1 (6 bases). Trimming pared 0 bases from V and 4 bases from J, leaving 11 bases between. CDR3 size: 15 residues. Germline loops: CDR1 SGDLS, CDR2 YYNGEE. The chain's CDR3 is CASSVAGDLGNTIYF. The CDR3 DNA follows: TGTGCCAGCAGCGTAGCAGGGGACCTCGGAAACACCATATATTTT. Combining the CDR3 with reference TRBV9 and TRBJ1-3 gives the whole variable domain DSGVTQTPKHLITATGQRVTLRCSPRSGDLSVYWYQQSLDQGLQFLIQYYNGEERAKGNILERFSAQQFPDLHSELNLSSLELGDSALYFCASSVAGDLGNTIYFGEGSWLTVV.

V usage is TRBV9 and J usage is TRBJ1-3; D uncertain. Germline CDR1 and CDR2: SGDLS and YYNGEE. This CDR3 has 15 residues. V dropped 0 bases and J dropped 4 bases, with 11 bases sitting between them. CDR3 sequence (DNA): TGTGCCAGCAGCGTAGGATCGGGATACGGAAACACCATATATTTT. Its protein is CASSVGSGYGNTIYF.

The rearrangement uses TRBV4-2 and TRBJ1-1; 7 positions agree with TRBD1. CDR1 LGHNA and CDR2 YNFKEQ come from the germline V gene. This CDR3 contains 13 residues. J lost 12 bases, V lost 5 bases, and 12 bases had no gene match. CDR3 sequence: CASSYGSQGGTFF. As DNA, the CDR3 is TGTGCCAGCAGCTATGGGTCTCAGGGGGGAACTTTCTTT.

V usage is TRBV10-2 and J usage is TRBJ1-1, with D possibly TRBD1 on 5 matching bases. Germline CDR1 reads WSHSY; CDR2 reads SAAADI. V lost 11 bases and J 5 bases, leaving 21 bases between the germline ends. This CDR3 contains 14 residues. DNA of the CDR3: TGCGCCTCCCGGGGGGGAAGGGGTTTAACTGAAGCTTTCTTT. Protein sequence: CASRGGRGLTEAFF.

The chain recombines TRBV28 with TRBJ2-5; D is possibly TRBD1 (6 bases). Germline V gene data show CDR1 as MDHEN and CDR2 as SYDVKM. The CDR3 has 13 amino acids. V dropped 3 bases and J dropped 5 bases, with 10 bases sitting between them. CDR3 residues: CASSFQGMETQYF. The CDR3 coding sequence is TGTGCCAGCAGTTTTCAGGGGATGGAGACCCAGTACTTC.

The chain employs TRBV11-3 and TRBJ1-1; D gene uncertain. The germline V gene encodes CDR1 SGHNT and CDR2 YENEEA. V shed 1 base and J shed 2 bases, with 14 bases lying between them. The CDR3 is 16 amino acids. The CDR3 reads CASSLGIAGGNTEAFF. CDR3 in DNA: TGTGCCAGCAGCTTAGGAATCGCGGGCGGAAACACTGAAGCTTTCTTT.

The rearrangement links TRBV10-3 to TRBJ1-1; a weak D match, TRBD1 (6 bases). Between the trimmed V and J ends, which lost 3 bases and 1 base, there was a span of 15 bases. There are 16 residues in the CDR3. The V gene's germline CDR1 is ENHRY and CDR2 SYGVKD. The CDR3 nucleotides read TGTGCCATCAGTGAATTACAGGGCCTGAAGAACACTGAAGCTTTCTTT. Translation: CAISELQGLKNTEAFF.

This chain links TRBV9 with TRBJ1-6; 7 bases line up with TRBD1. Germline loops: CDR1 SGDLS, CDR2 YYNGEE. The CDR3 contains 14 residues. Germline trimming cut 3 bases from V and 8 bases from J; bases unmatched to any gene: 5. CDR3 nucleotide sequence: TGTGCCAGCAGCGCCGACAGGGAAGATTCACCCCTCCACTTT. Its protein product is CASSADREDSPLHF. Together with reference TRBV9 and TRBJ1-6, the CDR3 gives the full variable domain: DSGVTQTPKHLITATGQRVTLRCSPRSGDLSVYWYQQSLDQGLQFLIQYYNGEERAKGNILERFSAQQFPDLHSELNLSSLELGDSALYFCASSADREDSPLHFGNGTRLTVT.

The genes are TRBV25-1 and TRBJ2-7; D possibly corresponds to TRBD2 (8 bases). With 4 bases removed from V and 6 bases from J, the gap between germline ends came to 16 bases. Germline V gene sequence: CDR1 MGHDK, CDR2 SYGVNS. There are 14 residues in the CDR3. The CDR3 sequence is CASSAGGGNAEQYF. The CDR3 DNA reads TGTGCCAGCAGTGCGGGAGGGGGCAACGCCGAGCAGTACTTC.

This chain connects TRBV5-4 to TRBJ2-7, with 10 bases aligning to TRBD1. V lost 4 bases to trimming and J lost 2 bases; unmatched junction nucleotides: 9. From germline, CDR1 is SGHNT and CDR2 YYREEE (reference sequence). The CDR3 length is 16 residues. The CDR3 is CASSTGQGRRTYEQYF. CDR3 bases: TGTGCCAGCAGCACGGGACAGGGGCGCAGAACCTACGAGCAGTACTTC.

This clone was seen a few times. This rearrangement joins TRBV5-6 to TRBJ2-7; D is unclear. Germline values: CDR1 SGHDT, CDR2 YYEEEE. This CDR3 has 11 amino acids. Between the trimmed V and J ends, which lost 0 bases and 11 bases, there was a span of 9 bases. This CDR3 is CASSLGVFKYF. For the CDR3, the DNA is TGTGCCAGCAGCTTGGGAGTTTTTAAGTACTTC.

V usage is TRBV5-4 and J usage is TRBJ1-3, with TRBD1 matching over 7 bases. Germline CDR1 SGHNT, CDR2 YYREEE (reference sequence). With V trimmed by 0 bases and J by 4 bases, 7 bases remained unmatched. The CDR3 has 16 amino acids. The CDR3 protein is CASSLATGREGNTIYF. In DNA, the CDR3 is TGTGCCAGCAGCTTGGCGACAGGGAGAGAAGGAAACACCATATATTTT.

The chain has TRBV5-4 and TRBJ2-5; D is unclear. The CDR3 runs 13 residues. Trimming took 3 bases from V and 2 from J, leaving 8 bases between them. Germline assignment: CDR1 SGHNT and CDR2 YYREEE (reference sequence). As DNA, the CDR3 is TGTGCCAGCAGCTCGCGGATACAAGAGACCCAGTACTTC. Amino acids: CASSSRIQETQYF.

The rearrangement joins TRBV7-3 to TRBJ2-6; 8 bases match TRBD1. Germline CDR1 SGHTA, CDR2 FQGTGA. J was trimmed by 0 bases and V by 5 bases; bases with no gene match: 6. The CDR3 spans 17 residues. CDR3 coding DNA: TGTGCCAGCAGCCGCCGGGACAGGTACTCTGGGGCCAACGTCCTGACTTTC. This translates into CASSRRDRYSGANVLTF.

This chain connects TRBV19 to TRBJ2-3; D may be TRBD2 (5 bases). CDR3 length: 13 residues. V lost 3 bases and J lost 1, with 5 bases in between. Germline CDR1 is LNHDA and CDR2 is SQIVND (reference sequence). The CDR3 DNA is TGTGCCAGTAGTATGGAGGGCACAGATACGCAGTATTTT. Its protein product is CASSMEGTDTQYF.

The V call is TRBV6-5, the J call TRBJ1-3; D not certain. Germline lookup yields CDR1 MNHEY and CDR2 SVGAGI. V lost 7 bases and J lost 1, with 11 bases in between. The CDR3 has 14 amino acids. CDR3 sequence (DNA): TGTGCCAGCACAGGCATTCTTTCTGGAAACACCATATATTTT. Translated, it gives CASTGILSGNTIYF.

This chain joins TRBV7-2 and TRBJ1-1; no reliable D call. CDR3 length equals 13 residues. The V and J ends lost 1 base and 1 base respectively, with 4 bases between them. In germline, CDR1 is SGHTA, CDR2 FQGNSA. The CDR3 sequence: CASSLVGNTEAFF. In nucleotides, the CDR3 is TGTGCCAGCAGCTTAGTCGGGAACACTGAAGCTTTCTTT. Using reference TRBV7-2 and TRBJ1-1 for the parts outside the CDR3, the full variable domain is GAGVSQSPSNKVTEKGKDVELRCDPISGHTALYWYRQSLGQGLEFLIYFQGNSAPDKSGLPSDRFSAERTGGSVSTLTIQRTQQEDSAVYLCASSLVGNTEAFFGQGTRLTVV.

The V gene is TRBV5-1, the J gene TRBJ1-1; 7 nucleotides match TRBD1. With 4 bases clipped from V and 0 bases from J, the junction kept 9 bases outside the gene matches. The CDR3 has 16 residues. Germline lookup yields CDR1 SGHRS and CDR2 YFSETQ. The CDR3 nucleotides read TGCGCCAGCAGCGGGGCATTAGGGGGCATGAACACTGAAGCTTTCTTT. Protein: CASSGALGGMNTEAFF.

The chain combines TRBV28 with TRBJ2-2; 9 nucleotides align to TRBD1. This CDR3 has 15 amino acids. Germline CDR1 reads MDHEN; CDR2 reads SYDVKM. With V trimmed by 5 bases and J by 5 bases, 6 bases remained unmatched. DNA for the CDR3: TGTGCCAGCAGTCCCAACAGGGGGCCGACCGGGGAGCTGTTTTTT. Protein sequence: CASSPNRGPTGELFF.

The genes are TRBV18 and TRBJ2-3; D is uncertain. The germline gives CDR1 KGHSH, CDR2 LQKENI. The CDR3 runs 14 residues. Between the trimmed V and J ends, which lost 2 bases and 5 bases, there was a span of 11 bases. Here the CDR3 reads CASSPYSKEDTQYF. CDR3 in DNA: TGTGCCAGCTCACCATACAGTAAAGAAGATACGCAGTATTTT.